This T cell receptor (beta chain) was captured by sequencing in a study of vaccination and CD4 T cells after COVID-19. On the study more broadly: Convalescent donors: six male, four female; seven Caucasian, two Asian, one multiracial, two Hispanic. The study collected post-vaccine samples a median around 67 days after dose two, with a range of 14 to 241. Spike peptides, overlapping and drawn from SARS-CoV-2, HCoV-NL63, HCoV-OC43 and HCoV-229E, were used to stimulate cells.

This CDR3 comprises 13 residues. V gave up 4 bases and J gave up 1 base, with 9 bases separating them. The germline V gene encodes CDR1 GTSNPN and CDR2 SVGIG (reference sequence). Treatment reported: 10-day PBMC culture with coronavirus spike peptide pools or control peptides (ViraFEST assay). Oncomine TCR Beta short-read sequencing was applied to DNA from cultured CD4+ T cells. MiXCR was run by TCRdb on the PCR reads, yielding one entry per CDR3 protein. Of about 14,000 distinct CDR3 sequences in the sample, under 75% are singletons; the top ten hold 6.2%. Notes on this clonotype: What it binds is unknown.

The V gene is TRBV30, the J gene TRBJ2-3, with D unclear. The receptor was isolated from a human donor who had recovered from COVID-19. Sequencing input: CD4+ T cells from blood, cultured in vitro. The CDR3 region has the DNA TGTGCCTGGAACGCAAAAGGCACAGATACGCAGTATTTT. Translating it yields CAWNAKGTDTQYF.